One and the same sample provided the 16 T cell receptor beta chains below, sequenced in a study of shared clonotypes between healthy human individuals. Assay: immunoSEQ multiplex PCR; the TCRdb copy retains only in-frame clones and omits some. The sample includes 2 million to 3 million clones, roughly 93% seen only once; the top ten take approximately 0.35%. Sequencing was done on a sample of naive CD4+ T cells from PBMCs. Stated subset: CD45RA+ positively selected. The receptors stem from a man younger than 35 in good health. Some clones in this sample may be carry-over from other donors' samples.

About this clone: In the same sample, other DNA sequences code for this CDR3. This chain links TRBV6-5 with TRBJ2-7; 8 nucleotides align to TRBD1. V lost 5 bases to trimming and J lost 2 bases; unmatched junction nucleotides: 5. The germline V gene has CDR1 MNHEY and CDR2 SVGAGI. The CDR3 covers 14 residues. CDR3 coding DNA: TGTGCCAGCAGTCGAGGACAGGGTCCCTACGAGCAGTACTTC. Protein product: CASSRGQGPYEQYF.

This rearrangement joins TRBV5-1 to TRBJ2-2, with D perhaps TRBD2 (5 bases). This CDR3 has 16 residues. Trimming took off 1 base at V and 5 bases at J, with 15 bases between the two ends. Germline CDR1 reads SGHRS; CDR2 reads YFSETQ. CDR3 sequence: CASSLIAPPGTGELFF. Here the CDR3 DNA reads TGCGCCAGCAGCTTGATTGCACCCCCGGGAACCGGGGAGCTGTTTTTT.

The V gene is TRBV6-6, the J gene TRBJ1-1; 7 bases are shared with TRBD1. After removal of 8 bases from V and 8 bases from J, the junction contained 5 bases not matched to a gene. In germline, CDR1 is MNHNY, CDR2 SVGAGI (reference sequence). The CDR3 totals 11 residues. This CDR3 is CASGDSLEAFF. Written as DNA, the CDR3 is TGTGCCAGCGGGGACAGCCTCGAAGCTTTCTTT.

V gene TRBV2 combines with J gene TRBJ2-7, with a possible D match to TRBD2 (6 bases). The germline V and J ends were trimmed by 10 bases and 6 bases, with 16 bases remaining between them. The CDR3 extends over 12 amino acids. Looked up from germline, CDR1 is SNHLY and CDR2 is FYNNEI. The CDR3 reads CAIGDSAGEQYF. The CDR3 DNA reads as TGTGCCATAGGGGACTCGGCGGGCGAGCAGTACTTC. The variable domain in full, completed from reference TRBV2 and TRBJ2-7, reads EPEVTQTPSHQVTQMGQEVILRCVPISNHLYFYWYRQILGQKVEFLVSFYNNEISEKSEIFDDQFSVERPDGSNFTLKIRSTKLEDSAMYFCAIGDSAGEQYFGPGTRLTVT.

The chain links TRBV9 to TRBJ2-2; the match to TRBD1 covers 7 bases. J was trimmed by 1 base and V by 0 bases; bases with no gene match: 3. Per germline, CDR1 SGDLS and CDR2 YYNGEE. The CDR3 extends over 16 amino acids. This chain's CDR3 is CASSVVTGVNTGELFF. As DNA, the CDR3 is TGTGCCAGCAGCGTAGTTACAGGGGTGAACACCGGGGAGCTGTTTTTT.

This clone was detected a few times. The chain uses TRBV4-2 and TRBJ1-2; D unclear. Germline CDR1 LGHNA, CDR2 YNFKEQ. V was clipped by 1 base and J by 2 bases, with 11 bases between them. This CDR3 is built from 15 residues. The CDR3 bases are TGTGCCAGCAGCCAAGGTGTCCAAACGAACTATGGCTACACCTTC. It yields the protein CASSQGVQTNYGYTF.

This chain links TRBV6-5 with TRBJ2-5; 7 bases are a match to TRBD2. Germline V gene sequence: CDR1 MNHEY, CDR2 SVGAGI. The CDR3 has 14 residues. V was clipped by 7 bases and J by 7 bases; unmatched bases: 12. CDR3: CASTAGAYGGTQYF. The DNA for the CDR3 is TGTGCCAGCACTGCGGGAGCCTACGGTGGGACCCAGTACTTC.

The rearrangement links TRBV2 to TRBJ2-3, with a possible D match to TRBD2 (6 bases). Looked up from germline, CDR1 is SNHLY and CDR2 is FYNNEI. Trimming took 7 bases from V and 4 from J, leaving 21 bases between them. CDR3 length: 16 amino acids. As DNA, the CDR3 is TGTGCCAGCAAAAAGACTAGAGGTTTATCCGCAGATACGCAGTATTTT. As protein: CASKKTRGLSADTQYF.

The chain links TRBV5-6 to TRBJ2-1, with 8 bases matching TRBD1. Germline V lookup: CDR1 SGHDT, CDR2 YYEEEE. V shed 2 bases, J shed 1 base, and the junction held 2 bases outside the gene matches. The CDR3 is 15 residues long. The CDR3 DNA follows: TGTGCCAGCAGCTTTTGGGACAGGTCCTACAATGAGCAGTTCTTC. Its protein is CASSFWDRSYNEQFF.

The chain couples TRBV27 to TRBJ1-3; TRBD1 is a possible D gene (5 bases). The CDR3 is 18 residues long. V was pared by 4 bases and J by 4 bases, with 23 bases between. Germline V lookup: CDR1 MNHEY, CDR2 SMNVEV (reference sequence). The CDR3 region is CASSSSAPRRVGGNTIYF. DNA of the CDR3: TGTGCCAGCAGTTCAAGCGCCCCCCGCAGGGTCGGAGGAAACACCATATATTTT.

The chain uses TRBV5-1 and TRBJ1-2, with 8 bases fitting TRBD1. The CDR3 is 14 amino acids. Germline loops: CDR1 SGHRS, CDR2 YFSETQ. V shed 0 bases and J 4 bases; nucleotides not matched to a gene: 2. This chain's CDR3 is CASSLDQGAYGYTF. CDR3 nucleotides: TGCGCCAGCAGCTTGGACCAGGGGGCCTATGGCTACACCTTC.

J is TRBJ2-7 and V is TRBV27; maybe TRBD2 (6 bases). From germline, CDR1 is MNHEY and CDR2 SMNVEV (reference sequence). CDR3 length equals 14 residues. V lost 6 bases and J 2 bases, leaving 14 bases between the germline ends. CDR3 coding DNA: TGTGCCAGCAGAAGAGCGGGCAGTGCCTACGAGCAGTACTTC. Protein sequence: CASRRAGSAYEQYF.

For the CDR3, the DNA is TGCGCCAGCGAGCTTGGGACAGGCTACGAGCAGTACTTC. It translates to CASELGTGYEQYF. The rearrangement joins TRBV5-1 to TRBJ2-7; 8 bases are a match to TRBD1. V trimming: 7 bases; J trimming: 3 bases; junction bases outside the gene matches: 6. CDR1 is SGHRS, CDR2 YFSETQ, per germline. The CDR3 runs to 13 residues.

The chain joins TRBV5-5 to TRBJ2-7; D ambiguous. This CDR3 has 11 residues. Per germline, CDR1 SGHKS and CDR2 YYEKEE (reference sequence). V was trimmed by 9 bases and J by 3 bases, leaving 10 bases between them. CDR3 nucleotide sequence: TGTGCCACCGGTGAGCTCTACGAGCAGTACTTC. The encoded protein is CATGELYEQYF.

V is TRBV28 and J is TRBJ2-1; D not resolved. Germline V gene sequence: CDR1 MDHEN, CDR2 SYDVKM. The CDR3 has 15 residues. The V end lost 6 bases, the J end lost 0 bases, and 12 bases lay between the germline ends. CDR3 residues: CASRRIPSSYNEQFF. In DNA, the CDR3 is TGTGCCAGCAGGCGTATCCCGAGCTCCTACAATGAGCAGTTCTTC.

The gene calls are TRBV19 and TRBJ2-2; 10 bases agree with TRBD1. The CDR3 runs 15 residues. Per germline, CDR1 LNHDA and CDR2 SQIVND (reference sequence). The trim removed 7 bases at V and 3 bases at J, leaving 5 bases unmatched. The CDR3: CASIGDRGDTGELFF. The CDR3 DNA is TGTGCCAGTATCGGGGACAGGGGTGACACCGGGGAGCTGTTTTTT.